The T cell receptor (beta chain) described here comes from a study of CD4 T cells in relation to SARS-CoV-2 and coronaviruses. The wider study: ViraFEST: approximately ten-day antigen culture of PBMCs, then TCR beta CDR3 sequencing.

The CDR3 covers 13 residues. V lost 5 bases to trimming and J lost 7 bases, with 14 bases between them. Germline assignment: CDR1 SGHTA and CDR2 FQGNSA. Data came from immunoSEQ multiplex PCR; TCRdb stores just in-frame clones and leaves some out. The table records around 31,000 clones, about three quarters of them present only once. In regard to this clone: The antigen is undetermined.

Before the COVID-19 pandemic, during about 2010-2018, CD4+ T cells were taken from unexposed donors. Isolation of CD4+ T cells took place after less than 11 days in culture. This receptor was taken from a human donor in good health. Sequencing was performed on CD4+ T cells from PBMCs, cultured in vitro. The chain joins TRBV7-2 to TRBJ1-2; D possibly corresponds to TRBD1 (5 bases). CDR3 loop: CASSPYTGAGYTF. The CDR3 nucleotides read TGTGCCAGCAGCCCCTACACCGGGGCTGGCTACACCTTC.